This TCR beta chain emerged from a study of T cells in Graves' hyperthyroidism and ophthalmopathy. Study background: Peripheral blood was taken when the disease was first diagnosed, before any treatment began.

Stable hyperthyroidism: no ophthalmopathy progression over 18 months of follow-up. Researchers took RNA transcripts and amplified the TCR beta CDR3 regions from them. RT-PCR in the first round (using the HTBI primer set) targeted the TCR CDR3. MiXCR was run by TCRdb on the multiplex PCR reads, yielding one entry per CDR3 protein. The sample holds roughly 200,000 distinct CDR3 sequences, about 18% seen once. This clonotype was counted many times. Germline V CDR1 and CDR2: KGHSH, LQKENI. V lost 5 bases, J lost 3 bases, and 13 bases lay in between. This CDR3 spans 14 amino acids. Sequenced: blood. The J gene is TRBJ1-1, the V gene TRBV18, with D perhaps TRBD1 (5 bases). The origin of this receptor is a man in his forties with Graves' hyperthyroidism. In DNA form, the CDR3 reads TGTGCCAGCTCATCGGCCGGGGCCTACACTGAAGCTTTCTTT. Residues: CASSSAGAYTEAFF.